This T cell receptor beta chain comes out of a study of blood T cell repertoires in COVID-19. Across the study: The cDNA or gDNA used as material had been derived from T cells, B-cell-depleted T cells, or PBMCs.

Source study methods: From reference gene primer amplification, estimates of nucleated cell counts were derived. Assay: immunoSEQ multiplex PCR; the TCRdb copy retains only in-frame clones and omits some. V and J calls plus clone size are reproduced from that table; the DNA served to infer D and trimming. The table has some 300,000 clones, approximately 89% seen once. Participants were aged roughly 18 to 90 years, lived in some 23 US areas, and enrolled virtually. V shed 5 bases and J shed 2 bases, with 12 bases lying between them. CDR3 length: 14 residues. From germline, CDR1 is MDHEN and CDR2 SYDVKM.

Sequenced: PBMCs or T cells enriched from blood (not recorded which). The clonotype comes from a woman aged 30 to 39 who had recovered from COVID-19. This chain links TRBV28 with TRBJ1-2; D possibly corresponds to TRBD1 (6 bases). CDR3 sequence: CASSPIGTNYGYTF. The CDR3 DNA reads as TGTGCCAGCAGTCCCATCGGGACAAACTATGGCTACACCTTC.